This TCR beta chain was identified during a study of vaccination and CD4 T cells after COVID-19. On the study more broadly: Six men and four women formed the convalescents, two being Hispanic.

Treatment in this sample: approximately 10-day PBMC culture with coronavirus spike peptide pools or control peptides (ViraFEST assay). It was before the COVID-19 pandemic (2011-2018) that the unexposed donor's CD4+ T cells were collected. IL-2 (approximately 10 IU/ml) and peptide pools (approximately 10 ug/ml) were added to cultures of under 2.5 million PBMCs per well. CDR1 and CDR2 from the germline V gene are SGHTA and FQGTGA. V lost 4 bases to trimming and J lost 3 bases; unmatched junction nucleotides: 8. The CDR3 runs to 16 residues. A few counts support this clonotype. What it binds is unknown. Sequencing of cultured CD4+ T cell DNA used the Oncomine TCR Beta short-read assay. It was cultured CD4+ T cells from which genomic DNA was extracted. A single record per CDR3 protein comes from TCRdb applying MiXCR to the PCR reads. The profile covers 8,500 to 13,000 distinct CDR3 sequences, with 25% to 35% appearing a single time and about an eighth taken by the ten largest.

The chain is built from TRBV7-3 and TRBJ2-1; TRBD2 aligns across 8 bases. The source of this sequence is a human donor in good health. The material sequenced was CD4+ T cells from blood, cultured in vitro. The CDR3 sequence: CASSSAAGVSYNEQFF. CDR3 nucleotide sequence: TGTGCCAGCAGCTCGGCAGCGGGAGTAAGCTACAATGAGCAGTTCTTC.